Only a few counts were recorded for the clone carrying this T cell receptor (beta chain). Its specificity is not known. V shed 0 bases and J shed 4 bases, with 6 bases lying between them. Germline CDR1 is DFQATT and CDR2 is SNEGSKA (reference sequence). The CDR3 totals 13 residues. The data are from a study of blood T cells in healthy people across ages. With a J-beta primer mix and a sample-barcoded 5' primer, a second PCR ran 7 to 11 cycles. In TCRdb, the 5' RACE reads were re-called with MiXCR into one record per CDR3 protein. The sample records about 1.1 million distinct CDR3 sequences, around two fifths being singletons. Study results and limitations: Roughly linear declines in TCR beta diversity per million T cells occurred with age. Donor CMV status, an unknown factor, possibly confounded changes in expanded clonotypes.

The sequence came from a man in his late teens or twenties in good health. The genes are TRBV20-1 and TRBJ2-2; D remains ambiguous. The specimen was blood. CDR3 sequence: CSARESITGELFF. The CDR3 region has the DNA TGCAGTGCTAGAGAGAGTATCACCGGGGAGCTGTTTTTT.